Listed below are T cell receptor beta chains from one sample, sequenced in a study of control samples from healthy donors and cancer patients. Sequencing was performed with immunoSEQ multiplex PCR; in TCRdb, only in-frame clones are kept and a portion is missing. The sample records 200,000 or so clones, 85% to 95% being singletons. The sample taken for sequencing was blood. The source is a man in his fifties in good health. Each CDR3 is given with its conserved first and last residue. A D gene is named only where the DNA matches it firmly. Size is stated for part of the rows, as once, few or many counts, or as a class when the clone is expanded.

d_call: .
v_call: TRBV10-3
j_call: TRBJ2-3
clone_size: .
cdr3_nt: TGTGCCATCAGTGAAGGGGACCCTTTAGATACGCAGTATTTT
cdr3_aa: CAISEGDPLDTQYF

d_call: .
v_call: TRBV14
j_call: TRBJ1-2
clone_size: once
cdr3_nt: TGTGCCAGCAGCCAAGATCGTTACTATGGCTACACCTTC
cdr3_aa: CASSQDRYYGYTF

d_call: TRBD2
v_call: TRBV11-3
j_call: TRBJ2-5
clone_size: .
cdr3_nt: TGTGCCAGCAGCTTAGGGTCGGGGGGGGCGCAAGAGACCCAGTACTTC
cdr3_aa: CASSLGSGGAQETQYF

d_call: .
v_call: TRBV7-8
j_call: TRBJ1-1
clone_size: .
cdr3_nt: TGTGCCACCCTACCCCAAGGTATTTTCACTGAAGCTTTCTTT
cdr3_aa: CATLPQGIFTEAFF

d_call: TRBD1
v_call: TRBV6-5
j_call: TRBJ2-1
clone_size: .
cdr3_nt: TGTGCCAGCAGCCCCGGGACAGGGTGGTTCTTC
cdr3_aa: CASSPGTGWFF

d_call: .
v_call: TRBV10-2
j_call: TRBJ2-5
clone_size: .
cdr3_nt: TGCGCCAGCAGTCGGACTAACCTCCAAGAGACCCAGTACTTC
cdr3_aa: CASSRTNLQETQYF

d_call: TRBD1
v_call: TRBV6-5
j_call: TRBJ1-5
clone_size: .
cdr3_nt: TGTGCCAGCACTGGACAGGGCGTGCAGCCCCAGCATTTT
cdr3_aa: CASTGQGVQPQHF

d_call: .
v_call: TRBV24-1
j_call: TRBJ2-3
clone_size: .
cdr3_nt: TGTGCCACCAGTGGATGGCAGGGGAAGGCACTGGTAACAGATACGCAGTATTTT
cdr3_aa: CATSGWQGKALVTDTQYF

d_call: .
v_call: TRBV4-3
j_call: TRBJ1-1
clone_size: .
cdr3_nt: TGCGCCAGCAGCCGAGAGGACAGAAACGGTGAAGCTTTCTTT
cdr3_aa: CASSREDRNGEAFF

d_call: .
v_call: TRBV14
j_call: TRBJ1-1
clone_size: .
cdr3_nt: TGTGCCAGCAGCCTGGGCCTGAACACTGAAGCTTTCTTT
cdr3_aa: CASSLGLNTEAFF

d_call: .
v_call: TRBV5-1
j_call: TRBJ1-3
clone_size: .
cdr3_nt: TGCGCCAGCAGCCCTCAGACCGGACAGTCTGGAAACACCATATATTTT
cdr3_aa: CASSPQTGQSGNTIYF

d_call: TRBD1
v_call: TRBV10-3
j_call: TRBJ2-3
clone_size: .
cdr3_nt: TGTGCCATCGGTGGACAGGGCAAGGATACGCAGTATTTT
cdr3_aa: CAIGGQGKDTQYF

d_call: .
v_call: TRBV18
j_call: TRBJ2-3
clone_size: once
cdr3_nt: TGTGCCAGCTCAGTCACAGATACGCAGTATTTT
cdr3_aa: CASSVTDTQYF

d_call: .
v_call: TRBV5-1
j_call: TRBJ1-1
clone_size: once
cdr3_nt: TGCGCCAGCAGCTTGCAACAGGCTAACACTGAAGCTTTCTTT
cdr3_aa: CASSLQQANTEAFF

d_call: .
v_call: TRBV5-1
j_call: TRBJ1-1
clone_size: once
cdr3_nt: TGCGCCAGCAGCTTGTTGGGTGGAGGGGTGCGGAACACTGAAGCTTTCTTT
cdr3_aa: CASSLLGGGVRNTEAFF

d_call: .
v_call: TRBV19
j_call: TRBJ2-5
clone_size: .
cdr3_nt: TGTGCCAGTAGTGGGACACTCCAAGAGACCCAGTACTTC
cdr3_aa: CASSGTLQETQYF

d_call: .
v_call: TRBV4-1
j_call: TRBJ2-5
clone_size: .
cdr3_nt: TGCGCCAGCAGCCCTAGGTTGGTATCCCCGGCCGAGACCCAGTACTTC
cdr3_aa: CASSPRLVSPAETQYF

d_call: .
v_call: TRBV4-1
j_call: TRBJ2-7
clone_size: .
cdr3_nt: TGCGCCAGCAGCCATCGGCAGGACTACGAGCAGTACTTC
cdr3_aa: CASSHRQDYEQYF

d_call: TRBD2
v_call: TRBV7-2
j_call: TRBJ2-3
clone_size: .
cdr3_nt: TGTGCCAGCAGCGTTCGCGGGACTAGCGGGGGCCCAGGGGATACGCAGTATTTT
cdr3_aa: CASSVRGTSGGPGDTQYF

d_call: .
v_call: TRBV3-1/TRBV3-2
j_call: TRBJ2-1
clone_size: once
cdr3_nt: TGTGCCAGCAGCCAAGTTGACATACATGAGCAGTTCTTC
cdr3_aa: CASSQVDIHEQFF

d_call: .
v_call: TRBV6-5
j_call: TRBJ1-5
clone_size: .
cdr3_nt: TGTGCCAGCAGCTCTACAGGGCTCAATCAGCCCCAGCATTTT
cdr3_aa: CASSSTGLNQPQHF

d_call: .
v_call: TRBV30
j_call: TRBJ2-7
clone_size: .
cdr3_nt: TGTGCCTGGTCAATTGGGGGCGAGCAGTACTTC
cdr3_aa: CAWSIGGEQYF

d_call: .
v_call: TRBV5-6
j_call: TRBJ2-5
clone_size: .
cdr3_nt: TGTGCCAGCAGCGTGTTTGATGGCGAGACCCAGTACTTC
cdr3_aa: CASSVFDGETQYF

d_call: .
v_call: TRBV5-6
j_call: TRBJ2-6
clone_size: .
cdr3_nt: TGTGCCAGCAGCGCAGGGGCTGGGGCCAACGTCCTGACTTTC
cdr3_aa: CASSAGAGANVLTF

d_call: .
v_call: TRBV3-1/TRBV3-2
j_call: TRBJ2-3
clone_size: once
cdr3_nt: TGTGCCAGCAGACAAGCCCCGGATACGCAGTATTTT
cdr3_aa: CASRQAPDTQYF

d_call: .
v_call: TRBV19
j_call: TRBJ2-2
clone_size: .
cdr3_nt: TGTGCCAGTAGGCTGGCAGGCGGGGCACTGTTTTTT
cdr3_aa: CASRLAGGALFF

d_call: TRBD1
v_call: TRBV4-2
j_call: TRBJ1-1
clone_size: .
cdr3_nt: TGTGCCAGCAGCCAATTGGGACAGCGCGCTTTCTTT
cdr3_aa: CASSQLGQRAFF

d_call: .
v_call: TRBV2
j_call: TRBJ1-1
clone_size: .
cdr3_nt: TGTGCCAGCAGTCGAACGGGGGGCCAGAGGAACACTGAAGCTTTCTTT
cdr3_aa: CASSRTGGQRNTEAFF

d_call: TRBD2
v_call: TRBV4-2
j_call: TRBJ2-3
clone_size: .
cdr3_nt: TGTGCCAGCAGCCTAACCCCGCGTGGGCGGGGGGGCCTGACAGATACGCAGTATTTT
cdr3_aa: CASSLTPRGRGGLTDTQYF

d_call: .
v_call: TRBV5-1
j_call: TRBJ2-2
clone_size: .
cdr3_nt: TGCGCCAGCAGCTTGGCGCAGGTCCTCACCGGGGAGCTGTTTTTT
cdr3_aa: CASSLAQVLTGELFF

d_call: .
v_call: TRBV11-3
j_call: TRBJ1-1
clone_size: few
cdr3_nt: TGTGCCAGCAGCTTAGGGGCAGCAGGTGAAGCTTTCTTT
cdr3_aa: CASSLGAAGEAFF

d_call: .
v_call: TRBV27
j_call: TRBJ2-3
clone_size: .
cdr3_nt: TGTGCCAGCAGTTTGTCGGGGGCCGGGACAGATACGCAGTATTTT
cdr3_aa: CASSLSGAGTDTQYF

d_call: .
v_call: TRBV7-2
j_call: TRBJ2-1
clone_size: few
cdr3_nt: TGTGCCAGCAGCCCCTCTAGGGGTCGGTCCTACAATGAGCAGTTCTTC
cdr3_aa: CASSPSRGRSYNEQFF

d_call: .
v_call: TRBV9
j_call: TRBJ2-4
clone_size: .
cdr3_nt: TGTGCCAGCAGCAGGAGGGTAGCCAAAAACATTCAGTACTTC
cdr3_aa: CASSRRVAKNIQYF

d_call: .
v_call: TRBV5-4
j_call: TRBJ2-5
clone_size: .
cdr3_nt: TGTGCCAGCAGTCGGAAACTAGCCCAAGAGACCCAGTACTTC
cdr3_aa: CASSRKLAQETQYF

d_call: .
v_call: TRBV19
j_call: TRBJ1-5
clone_size: .
cdr3_nt: TGTGCCAGTAGTAGAGACAGGATCCAGCATTTT
cdr3_aa: CASSRDRIQHF

d_call: .
v_call: TRBV18
j_call: TRBJ1-1
clone_size: .
cdr3_nt: TGTGCCAGCTCTCCTGACAGGACAAACACTGAAGCTTTCTTT
cdr3_aa: CASSPDRTNTEAFF

d_call: TRBD1
v_call: TRBV19
j_call: TRBJ1-5
clone_size: .
cdr3_nt: TGTGCCAGTAGTATAGCCTTCGGGACAGGGGGTCAGCCCCAGCATTTT
cdr3_aa: CASSIAFGTGGQPQHF

d_call: TRBD1
v_call: TRBV27
j_call: TRBJ2-5
clone_size: once
cdr3_nt: TGTGCCAGCAGCTCGACAGGGGAAGAGACCCAGTACTTC
cdr3_aa: CASSSTGEETQYF

d_call: .
v_call: TRBV11-2
j_call: TRBJ1-1
clone_size: .
cdr3_nt: TGTGCCAGCACCCTGGGGAGGGCGATGAACACTGAAGCTTTCTTT
cdr3_aa: CASTLGRAMNTEAFF

d_call: .
v_call: TRBV4-1
j_call: TRBJ2-3
clone_size: .
cdr3_nt: TGCGCCAGCAGCCACCCACAGGGTACCGATACGCAGTATTTT
cdr3_aa: CASSHPQGTDTQYF

d_call: .
v_call: TRBV4-2
j_call: TRBJ1-1
clone_size: .
cdr3_nt: TGTGCCAGCAGCCAAGACTTGGCGCGGACTGAAGCTTTCTTT
cdr3_aa: CASSQDLARTEAFF

d_call: .
v_call: TRBV19
j_call: TRBJ1-5
clone_size: .
cdr3_nt: TGTGCCAGTAGTATAGGAGCGGCCCCAGAGCATTTT
cdr3_aa: CASSIGAAPEHF

d_call: TRBD2
v_call: TRBV3-1/TRBV3-2
j_call: TRBJ2-7
clone_size: .
cdr3_nt: TGTGCCAGCAGCCAAGTTCTAAGCGGGGGGCTCTACGAGCAGTACTTC
cdr3_aa: CASSQVLSGGLYEQYF

d_call: .
v_call: TRBV6-5
j_call: TRBJ2-2
clone_size: .
cdr3_nt: TGTGCCAGCAGTTGGGGACAGAACACCGGGGAGCTGTTTTTT
cdr3_aa: CASSWGQNTGELFF